This T cell receptor (beta chain) was recorded in a study of identical twins (dated by TCRdb to 2016 to 2017). Notes on the research overall: The study deep-sequenced TCR alpha and beta repertoires from monozygotic twins, unrelated adults of various ages and cord blood to test whether fetal clonotypes persist. Replicate twin experiments were performed at different times using different library preparation protocols to rule out contamination. Here is what the overall study found, with its caveats: Fewer insertions were carried by abundant cord blood beta clonotypes; a weaker similar trend was observed in young adult naive repertoires, while no such trend was observed in memory repertoires. Out-of-frame TCR alpha sharing in monozygotic twins was systematically underestimated by recombination models, whereas sharing between unrelated individuals was in agreement with the recombination models. Compared with coincidental sharing between unrelated individuals, out-of-frame TCR alpha sequences shared between twins had an excess of sequences with low generation probability. In beta out-of-frame sequences, excess twin sharing was weaker, because having fewer shared sequences lowered the signal-to-noise ratio. Zero-insertion analyses could be partly confounded by invariant T cells such as MAIT and iNKT, although diverse VJ usage argued against such confounding for most clonotypes. Because the same donors could not be followed over many years, the conclusions relied on cross-sectional statistical analysis.

Library generation was performed with 5' RACE. The reads were generated on an Illumina HiSeq 2000. Template switching added a universal primer binding site, and the final cDNA carried a unique molecular identifier that allowed TCR cDNA molecules to be counted accurately. First-strand cDNA for TCR alpha and beta chains was synthesized from specific primers in the conserved constant-segment region. To control for contamination, every cDNA library carried two barcodes: a SMART-Mk sample barcode plus Illumina barcodes. Two successive PCR steps introduced TruSeq adapter sequences along with Illumina sample barcodes. Sequencing of the TCR alpha and beta cDNA libraries was done on the Illumina HiSeq platform using custom primers. The authors processed their data as follows. MiGEC was used to process raw reads and extract unique molecular identifiers, and MiXCR was used to find CDR3 positions. For each individual, recombination models were inferred using an EM algorithm with the repgenHMM and IGoR tools. Shared clonotypes were analyzed with the tcR package in R, and sharing was normalized by the product of cloneset sizes. To study raw recombination free of thymic and clonal selection effects, out-of-frame nonproductive sequences were analyzed. TCRdb cleaned the public reads at Q25 with fastp, built clones with MiXCR and kept in-frame beta chains. Each entry merges the rows of one CDR3 protein and shows their most common DNA and genes. TCRdb's processing, not the authors', yielded these V and J calls. This sample lists approximately 600,000 distinct CDR3 sequences; 9.6% were detected once. Of the sample, around 3.2% is held by the ten largest clones.

Only healthy Caucasian donors were included. Three pairs of female monozygotic twins, all aged 18 to 29 years, were included in the twin cohort. Peripheral blood mononuclear cells were the source from which RNA for the TCR libraries was isolated. The CDR3 runs 16 residues from the cysteine to the phenylalanine. This entry keeps only the CDR3 DNA: 48 bases, framed from base 1. Between the V and J ends, shortened by 4 bases and 3 bases respectively, the junction contains 15 bases. From a lookup of the germline V gene (reference sequence), CDR1 and CDR2 are LNHDA and SQIVND. A few counts support this clonotype. Its antigen target is currently unknown. Within one base of it there is no much larger clone, and no base qualities were kept. Separately, the same data were catalogued under a study of yellow fever vaccine responses in identical twins. As that second paper reports: The T cell response to vaccination in identical twins was reported by the authors to appear partly convergent and partly personalized. In the study, vaccine-responding T cell clones were precisely tracked in identical twins.

The sample was PBMCs. The sequence derives from a woman aged 18-29 years in good health. The rearranged chain carries TRBV19 and TRBJ2-2; no D gene is confidently identified. The DNA sequence reads TGTGCCAGTAGTAACCCCCGAGAGTTTCACACCGGGGAGCTGTTTTTT. This codes for CASSNPREFHTGELFF. Reference TRBV19 and TRBJ2-2 proteins supply the regions before and after the CDR3; the full variable domain is: DGGITQSPKYLFRKEGQNVTLSCEQNLNHDAMYWYRQDPGQGLRLIYYSQIVNDFQKGDIAEGYSVSREKKESFPLTVTSAQKNPTAFYLCASSNPREFHTGELFFGEGSRLTVL.